Below are 10 T cell receptor beta chains sequenced from a single sample in a study of T-cell memory formation after mild COVID-19. TCRdb called the 5' RACE reads again in MiXCR, with one record for every CDR3 protein. Among 450,000 to 650,000 distinct CDR3 sequences listed, about a fifth were seen once. The sample comprised PBMCs or a T cell subset sorted from them (not recorded which). The source is an adult woman who had mild COVID-19 (a few samples of this study predate the infection). Cell type and time point are not known.

This clonotype was detected a few times. This chain links TRBV29-1 with TRBJ2-7; D may be TRBD1 (6 bases). V was clipped by 4 bases and J by 1 base, with 14 bases between them. Germline V gene data show CDR1 as SQVTM and CDR2 as ANQGSEA. The CDR3 is made up of 14 amino acids. This CDR3 reads CSVVAGDESYEQYF. CDR3 DNA sequence: TGCAGCGTTGTAGCAGGGGATGAGTCCTACGAGCAGTACTTC.

This chain connects TRBV5-6 to TRBJ2-5; 9 bases map to TRBD1. The germline V gene encodes CDR1 SGHDT and CDR2 YYEEEE. V shed 4 bases, J shed 5 bases, and the junction held 9 bases outside the gene matches. This CDR3 spans 15 amino acids. The CDR3 here is CASSPGQGSGETQYF. CDR3 sequence (DNA): TGTGCCAGCAGCCCGGGACAGGGATCAGGGGAGACCCAGTACTTC.

This clonotype has a handful of counts. This rearrangement joins TRBV5-1 to TRBJ1-2; 7 bases are shared with TRBD1. The length of the CDR3 is 12 residues. The trim removed 3 bases at V and 8 bases at J, leaving 4 bases unmatched. Germline assignment: CDR1 SGHRS and CDR2 YFSETQ. Here the CDR3 reads CASSSQGGGYTF. CDR3 nucleotides: TGCGCCAGCAGCTCCCAGGGGGGCGGCTACACCTTC.

Comments on this clonotype: Without the conserved terminal phenylalanine or tryptophan, this CDR3 likely stems from a read error. The limits of the CDR3 on the DNA are not certain, so only TCRdb's listed CDR3 is given. This chain joins TRBV18 and TRBJ2-2; TRBD2 is taken as the D call from the table, unchecked against the DNA. The CDR3 contains 12 residues when both ends are counted. From germline, CDR1 is KGHSH and CDR2 LQKENI. CDR3 sequence: CASSLGGRTLPI.

This clonotype was seen at least ten times. The chain has TRBV28 and TRBJ2-2; maybe TRBD1 (5 bases). The V gene lost 4 bases and the J gene lost 5 bases, with 17 bases spanning the gap. This CDR3 spans 16 amino acids. The germline CDR1 and CDR2 sequences are MDHEN and SYDVKM. The CDR3, as DNA: TGTGCCAGCAGTTCGATAGGACATCCTTCGACCGGGGAGCTGTTTTTT. It translates to CASSSIGHPSTGELFF.

CDR3 nucleotides: TGTGCCAGCAGTTGGACAGGGGGCGGGATCACCGGGGAGCTGTTTTTT. Its translation is CASSWTGGGITGELFF. The genes are TRBV5-5 and TRBJ2-2, with 11 nucleotides matching TRBD1. The CDR3 length is 16 residues. Germline V gene data show CDR1 as SGHKS and CDR2 as YYEKEE (reference sequence). The J segment lost 4 bases and the V segment lost 5 bases, leaving 7 bases of the junction unmatched.

This clonotype was observed a few times. The V and J genes are TRBV6-4 and TRBJ2-5; either TRBD1 or TRBD2 may supply D (5 bases each). This CDR3 has 13 residues. V was cut by 2 bases and J by 7 bases, with 11 bases left in between. Germline V gene sequence: CDR1 MRHNA, CDR2 SNTAGT. CDR3 sequence reads: CASSDEVGATQYF. DNA of the CDR3: TGTGCCAGCAGTGACGAAGTCGGGGCGACCCAGTACTTC.

This clonotype was picked up many times. The rearrangement uses TRBV6-1 and TRBJ2-1; D call uncertain. The ends were cut back, 4 bases at V and 6 bases at J, with 13 bases in the middle. The CDR3 has 14 amino acids. CDR1 MNHNS and CDR2 SASEGT come from the germline V gene. CDR3 residues: CASSGESPSNEQFF. The CDR3 bases are TGTGCCAGCAGTGGTGAATCCCCTAGCAATGAGCAGTTCTTC.

The sample holds a few counts of this clonotype. The rearrangement links TRBV3-1 to TRBJ1-6, with no clear D. With 4 bases removed from V and 3 bases from J, the gap between germline ends came to 7 bases. The CDR3 totals 14 residues. The germline CDR1 and CDR2 sequences are LGHDT and YNNKEL (reference sequence). CDR3 nucleotides: TGTGCCAGCAGCCTCTCCCGCTATAATTCACCCCTCCACTTT. Translated: CASSLSRYNSPLHF.

This clonotype has a handful of counts. CDR3 residues: CASSLAALLGTDTQYF. DNA for the CDR3: TGTGCCAGCAGCTTGGCTGCATTACTGGGCACAGATACGCAGTATTTT. J is TRBJ2-3 and V is TRBV11-2; D ambiguous. The CDR3 consists of 16 residues. Germline V gene lookup returns CDR1 SGHAT and CDR2 FQNNGV. Deletions cut 3 bases from V and 1 base from J, with 14 bases between. Supplemented by reference TRBV11-2 and TRBJ2-3, the full variable domain reads EAGVAQSPRYKIIEKRQSVAFWCNPISGHATLYWYQQILGQGPKLLIQFQNNGVVDDSQLPKDRFSAERLKGVDSTLKIQPAKLEDSAVYLCASSLAALLGTDTQYFGPGTRLTVL.